This T cell receptor beta chain emerged from a study of preoperative IRX-2 immunotherapy in early breast cancer. This clone was counted between two and nine times. Here immunoSEQ multiplex PCR was the method, and the copy in TCRdb shows in-frame clones only, minus some. The table lists 20,000 to 30,000 clones, approximately 72% of them singletons. This sample's treatment: preoperative locoregional IRX-2 cytokine immunotherapy. This receptor was taken from a human donor with breast cancer. The sample here was lymph node tissue, taken after IRX-2 immunotherapy.

CDR3 bases: TGTGCCAGCAGTTCTCGGACTAGCGGCGGGACAGATACGCAGTATTTT. Translation gives CASSSRTSGGTDTQYF. The rearrangement uses TRBV6-8 and TRBJ2-3, with 10 bases matching TRBD2. This CDR3 comprises 16 residues. V shed 4 bases, J shed 3 bases, and the junction held 7 bases outside the gene matches. CDR1 is MNHGY and CDR2 is SAAAGT in the germline V gene.